This entry concerns a single TCR beta chain. Its antigen is unidentified. In the PCR, 60 Vbeta and 13 Jbeta primers were used. Sequencing was performed with immunoSEQ multiplex PCR; in TCRdb, only in-frame clones are kept and a portion is missing. The listing records about 110,000 clones. The data derive from a study of cytomegalovirus exposure and HLA in healthy donors. Study-level findings and limits: It was likely that a cluster of highly shared sequence variants was a sequencing artifact. A later analysis linked a missense variant in DCLRE1C to the trimming of TCR beta V and J genes. The investigators catalogued 160 or so TCR beta chains as cytomegalovirus-associated.

The clonotype comes from a man between 50 and 59 years old in good health and CMV-seronegative. The specimen sequenced was PBMCs.

Here the CDR3 DNA reads TGCAGCGTTGTCGGTGCGTGGGACAGGGGACGCGAGCAGTACTTC. It translates to CSVVGAWDRGREQYF. The rearrangement uses TRBV29-1 and TRBJ2-7; 10 bases match TRBD1. The CDR3 length is 15 residues. The germline CDR1 and CDR2 sequences are SQVTM and ANQGSEA. Trimming removed 4 bases from V and 6 bases from J; junction bases left unmatched: 12.